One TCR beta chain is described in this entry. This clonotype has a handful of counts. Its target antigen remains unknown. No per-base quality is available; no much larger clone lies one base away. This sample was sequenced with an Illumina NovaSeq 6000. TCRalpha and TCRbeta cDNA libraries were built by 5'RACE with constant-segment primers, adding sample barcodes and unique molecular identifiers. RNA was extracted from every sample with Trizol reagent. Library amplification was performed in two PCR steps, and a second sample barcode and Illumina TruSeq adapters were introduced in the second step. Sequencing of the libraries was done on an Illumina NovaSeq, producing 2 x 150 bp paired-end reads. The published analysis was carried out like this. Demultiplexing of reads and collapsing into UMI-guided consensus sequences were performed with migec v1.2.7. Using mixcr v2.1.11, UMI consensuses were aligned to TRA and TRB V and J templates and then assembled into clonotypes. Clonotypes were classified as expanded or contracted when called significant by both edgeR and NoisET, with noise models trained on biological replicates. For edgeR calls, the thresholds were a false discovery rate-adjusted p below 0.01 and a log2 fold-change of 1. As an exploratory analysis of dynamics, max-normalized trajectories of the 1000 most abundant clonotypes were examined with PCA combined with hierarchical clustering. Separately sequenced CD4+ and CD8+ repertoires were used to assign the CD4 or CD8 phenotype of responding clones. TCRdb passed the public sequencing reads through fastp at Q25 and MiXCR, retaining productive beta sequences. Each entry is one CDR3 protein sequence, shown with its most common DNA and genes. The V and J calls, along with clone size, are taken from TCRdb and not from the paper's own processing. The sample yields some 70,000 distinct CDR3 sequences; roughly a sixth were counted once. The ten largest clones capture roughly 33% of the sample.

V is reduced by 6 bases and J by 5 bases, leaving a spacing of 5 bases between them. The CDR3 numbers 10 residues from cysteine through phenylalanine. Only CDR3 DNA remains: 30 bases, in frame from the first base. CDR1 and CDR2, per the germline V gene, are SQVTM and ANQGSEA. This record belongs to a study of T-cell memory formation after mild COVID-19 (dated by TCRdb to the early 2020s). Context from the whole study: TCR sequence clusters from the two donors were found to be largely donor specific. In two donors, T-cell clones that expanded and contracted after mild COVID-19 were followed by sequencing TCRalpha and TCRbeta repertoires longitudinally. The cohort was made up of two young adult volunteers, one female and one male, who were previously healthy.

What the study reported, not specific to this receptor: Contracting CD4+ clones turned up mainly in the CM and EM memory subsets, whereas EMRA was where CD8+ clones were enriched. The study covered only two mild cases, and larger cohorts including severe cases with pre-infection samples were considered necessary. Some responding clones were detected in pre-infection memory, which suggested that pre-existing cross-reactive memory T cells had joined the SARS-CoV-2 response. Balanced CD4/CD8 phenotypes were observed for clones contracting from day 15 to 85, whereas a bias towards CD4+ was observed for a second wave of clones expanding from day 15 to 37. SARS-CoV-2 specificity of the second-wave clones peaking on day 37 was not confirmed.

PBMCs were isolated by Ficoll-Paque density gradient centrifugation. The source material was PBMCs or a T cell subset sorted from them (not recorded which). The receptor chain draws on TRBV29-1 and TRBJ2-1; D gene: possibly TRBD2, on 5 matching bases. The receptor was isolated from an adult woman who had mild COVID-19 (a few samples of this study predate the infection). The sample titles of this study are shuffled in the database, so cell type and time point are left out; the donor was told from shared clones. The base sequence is TGCAGCGTGGAGGACAATGAGCAGTTCTTC. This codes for CSVEDNEQFF.